These 6 T cell receptor beta chains came from one sample sequenced in a study of identical twins (dated by TCRdb to about 2016). Libraries were made using 5' RACE. The reads were generated on an Illumina HiSeq 2000. TCRdb reprocessed the public reads (quality trimming at Q25 with fastp, clone calling with MiXCR) and kept in-frame beta chains. Rows matching on CDR3 protein sequence are summarized as one entry with the most common DNA and genes. For this sample there are 690,000 or so distinct CDR3 sequences; 8.6% appear just once. The biggest ten clones account for about 0.98% of the sample. This sample was shared with a second study, whose subject was yellow fever vaccine responses in identical twins.

Material for sequencing was PBMCs. The receptors stem from a woman between 18 and 30 years old in good health.

The chain is built from TRBV28 and TRBJ1-2; no definite D call. Germline V lookup: CDR1 MDHEN, CDR2 SYDVKM. Trimming shortened V by 9 bases and J by 6 bases, and 14 bases separated the two germline ends. The CDR3 is 12 amino acids. The CDR3 spells CASSPRWDGYTF. The CDR3 DNA reads as TGTGCCAGTAGCCCCCGGTGGGATGGCTACACCTTC.

This clonotype was observed a few times. V and J are TRBV27 and TRBJ1-1; D is perhaps TRBD1 (6 bases). Trimming removed 9 bases at V and 3 bases at J, with 17 bases between. This CDR3 spans 14 amino acids. Germline V gene sequence: CDR1 MNHEY, CDR2 SMNVEV (reference sequence). The CDR3 loop is CASFLRGPDTEAFF. The CDR3 DNA sequence: TGTGCCAGTTTTTTACGGGGGCCGGACACTGAAGCTTTCTTT.

J is TRBJ2-5 and V is TRBV5-1, with 7 bases identical to TRBD1. This CDR3 comprises 14 residues. With 6 bases clipped from V and 4 bases from J, the junction kept 9 bases outside the gene matches. Germline V gives CDR1 SGHRS, CDR2 YFSETQ. This CDR3 is CASKGATLRETQYF. DNA for the CDR3: TGCGCCAGCAAGGGGGCAACCTTACGAGAGACCCAGTACTTC. Based on the CDR3 plus reference TRBV5-1 and TRBJ2-5, the full variable domain is KAGVTQTPRYLIKTRGQQVTLSCSPISGHRSVSWYQQTPGQGLQFLFEYFSETQRNKGNFPGRFSGRQFSNSRSEMNVSTLELGDSALYLCASKGATLRETQYFGPGTRLLVL.

The genes are TRBV18 and TRBJ2-4; TRBD1 aligns across 7 bases. The CDR3 spans 16 residues. Germline lookup yields CDR1 KGHSH and CDR2 LQKENI. V shed 3 bases, J shed 0 bases, and the junction held 5 bases outside the gene matches. The CDR3 reads CASSPGTDSAKNIQYF. In DNA form, the CDR3 reads TGTGCCAGCTCACCGGGGACAGACTCAGCCAAAAACATTCAGTACTTC.

This clonotype was counted a few times. The J gene is TRBJ2-7, the V gene TRBV12-3 or TRBV12-4; no clear D gene. The CDR3 is 13 amino acids. V lost 5 bases and J 6 bases, leaving 14 bases between the germline ends. The CDR3 spells CASSTPPVGEQYF. In DNA, the CDR3 is TGTGCCAGCAGTACTCCGCCGGTGGGCGAGCAGTACTTC.

V gene TRBV27 combines with J gene TRBJ2-7; D not resolved. This CDR3 contains 16 residues. Deletions cut 2 bases from V and 0 bases from J, with 14 bases between. CDR1 MNHEY and CDR2 SMNVEV come from the germline V gene (reference sequence). The CDR3 nucleotides are TGTGCCAGCAGTTTACGTCGCCCGGGTCCCTCCTACGAGCAGTACTTC. Translated: CASSLRRPGPSYEQYF.